This passage covers 30 T cell receptor beta chains from one sample sequenced in a study of cytomegalovirus exposure and HLA in healthy donors. PCR involved 60 Vbeta and 13 Jbeta primers. TCRdb's table, derived via immunoSEQ multiplex PCR, lists solely in-frame clones and lacks some. The sample's table shows some 56,000 clones. Sequences were obtained from PBMCs. These receptors all come from a woman in her twenties or thirties in good health and CMV-seropositive.

The DNA of the CDR3 is TGTGCCTGGAGCCGGACTAGAGATCCCGGGGAGCTGTTTTTT. It encodes CAWSRTRDPGELFF. The V gene is TRBV30, the J gene TRBJ2-2, with 7 nucleotides matching TRBD2. The CDR3 spans 14 residues. Germline V lookup: CDR1 GTSNPN, CDR2 SVGIG (reference sequence). V lost 3 bases and J lost 6; bases outside the gene matches: 7.

V gene TRBV4-2 combines with J gene TRBJ2-2; the match to TRBD1 covers 9 bases. The CDR3 is made up of 17 amino acids. Germline-derived CDR1 and CDR2 are LGHNA and YNFKEQ. Losses at the gene ends were 1 base for V and 7 bases for J; bases not matched to a gene: 10. The CDR3 nucleotides read TGTGCCAGCAGCCAAGTTACCGGACAGGGGTTGGTCGGGGAGCTGTTTTTT. Its protein is CASSQVTGQGLVGELFF.

The rearrangement uses TRBV7-8 and TRBJ1-6; no clear D gene. CDR1 and CDR2 from the germline V gene are SGHVS and FQNEAQ. CDR3 length: 14 amino acids. Deletions cut 2 bases from V and 6 bases from J, with 8 bases between. CDR3 sequence (DNA): TGTGCCAGCAGCTTACGGGAGGGTAATTCACCCCTCCACTTT. This encodes CASSLREGNSPLHF.

V is TRBV6-5 and J is TRBJ2-3; 13 bases are shared with TRBD2. Germline lookup yields CDR1 MNHEY and CDR2 SVGAGI. CDR3 size: 16 residues. Trimming removed 4 bases from V and 8 bases from J; junction bases left unmatched: 9. The CDR3 region has the DNA TGTGCCAGCAGTTCCGGGACTAGCGGGGCCATTTTTACGCAGTATTTT. Protein product: CASSSGTSGAIFTQYF.

The chain links TRBV5-4 to TRBJ2-7, with 14 bases aligning to TRBD2. Germline V gives CDR1 SGHNT, CDR2 YYREEE (reference sequence). CDR3 size: 16 residues. V gave up 4 bases and J gave up 2 bases; unmatched junction bases: 5. CDR3 nucleotides: TGTGCCAGCAGCCGAAGGACTAGCGGGGGGACCTACGAGCAGTACTTC. It codes for CASSRRTSGGTYEQYF.

Comment on this clone: A read error may account for a junction end that differs from germline. The chain is built from TRBV11-2 and TRBJ2-1; 13 positions agree with TRBD2. Germline V gene sequence: CDR1 SGHAT, CDR2 FQNNGV. The CDR3 is 16 amino acids. The CDR3 DNA reads as TGTGCCAGCAGACGGACTAGCGGGAGCTCCGACAATGAGCAGTTCTTC. Translating gives CASRRTSGSSDNEQFF.

The chain combines TRBV6-1 with TRBJ1-6; possibly TRBD1 for D (6 bases). The germline gives CDR1 MNHNS, CDR2 SASEGT. V lost 6 bases to trimming and J lost 9 bases, with 18 bases between them. The CDR3 runs to 15 residues. CDR3 coding DNA: TGTGCCAGCAGCCCCAGGGCAGGGGAGAGTTCACCCCTCCACTTT. Its translation: CASSPRAGESSPLHF.

This chain connects TRBV19 to TRBJ1-1; maybe TRBD1 (5 bases). The CDR3 sequence is 14 residues long. Germline V gene sequence: CDR1 LNHDA, CDR2 SQIVND (reference sequence). The V end lost 5 bases, the J end lost 1 base, and 11 bases lay between the germline ends. The CDR3 nucleotides are TGTGCCAGTAGTCCCGACAGCCCGAACACTGAAGCTTTCTTT. This sequence encodes CASSPDSPNTEAFF.

Turning to this clone: Other DNA sequences of this sample code for an identical CDR3. The gene calls are TRBV30 and TRBJ2-3; 8 nucleotides agree with TRBD1. The V and J ends lost 4 bases and 4 bases, in that order; junction bases with no gene match: 1. Germline-derived CDR1 and CDR2 are GTSNPN and SVGIG (reference sequence). The CDR3 is 12 residues long. DNA of the CDR3: TGTGCCTGGACAGGGGGCGCAGATACGCAGTATTTT. Translated, it gives CAWTGGADTQYF.

This rearrangement joins TRBV6-1 to TRBJ1-1, with D hard to call. Trimming left V 11 bases short and J 3 bases short, with 10 bases between. This CDR3 contains 11 residues. Germline values: CDR1 MNHNS, CDR2 SASEGT. The CDR3 DNA sequence: TGTGCCTGCCTTACTGACACTGAAGCTTTCTTT. Translation gives CACLTDTEAFF.

The rearrangement uses TRBV28 and TRBJ1-1; tentative D call: TRBD1 (6 bases). Germline V gene lookup returns CDR1 MDHEN and CDR2 SYDVKM. This CDR3 is 14 amino acids long. V lost 8 bases to trimming and J lost 4 bases, with 17 bases between them. CDR3 DNA: TGTGCCAGCCTTCCAGGGGTTCGCGGCACTGAAGCTTTCTTT. This translates into CASLPGVRGTEAFF.

The genes are TRBV19 and TRBJ1-1, with TRBD1 as a possible D gene (6 bases). There are 15 residues in the CDR3. Germline loops: CDR1 LNHDA, CDR2 SQIVND (reference sequence). With 7 bases removed from V and 1 base from J, the gap between germline ends came to 16 bases. CDR3: CASTPSGHKNTEAFF. The CDR3 DNA is TGTGCCAGTACCCCCTCGGGACACAAGAACACTGAAGCTTTCTTT.

The genes are TRBV29-1 and TRBJ2-5; the match to TRBD1 covers 7 bases. Gene TRBJ2-7 matches the end of the DNA better, so the J call may be wrong. In germline, CDR1 is SQVTM, CDR2 ANQGSEA. The length of the CDR3 is 13 residues. The CDR3 spells CSVEEGGSHEQYF. The CDR3 DNA reads as TGCAGCGTTGAAGAAGGGGGCAGCCACGAGCAGTACTTC.

The V call is TRBV5-1, the J call TRBJ2-4, with TRBD2 as a possible D gene (6 bases). CDR1 and CDR2 (germline): SGHRS, YFSETQ. The CDR3 extends over 17 amino acids. V gave up 0 bases and J gave up 4 bases, with 17 bases separating them. The DNA for the CDR3 is TGCGCCAGCAGCTTGGTTGTCCATCCAGCGGGTAAAAACATTCAGTACTTC. Protein: CASSLVVHPAGKNIQYF.

The J gene is TRBJ1-2, the V gene TRBV4-2; 8 positions agree with TRBD1. Germline V lookup: CDR1 LGHNA, CDR2 YNFKEQ. J was trimmed by 7 bases and V by 4 bases; bases with no gene match: 5. The CDR3 has 13 residues. CDR3 region: CASSLGTGSGYTF. The CDR3 DNA reads TGTGCCAGCAGCCTCGGGACAGGCTCTGGCTACACCTTC.

The rearrangement uses TRBV19 and TRBJ2-5; 8 bases are a match to TRBD1. The CDR3 covers 15 residues. Per germline, CDR1 LNHDA and CDR2 SQIVND (reference sequence). Trimming removed 5 bases from V and 2 bases from J; junction bases left unmatched: 7. The CDR3 sequence is CASSGRTGMQETQYF. CDR3 bases: TGTGCCAGTAGTGGTCGGACAGGGATGCAAGAGACCCAGTACTTC.

Note on this clone: This CDR3 is also generated by other DNA sequences in the sample. The chain joins TRBV6-1 to TRBJ1-6; perhaps TRBD1 as D (5 bases). Between the trimmed V and J ends, which lost 2 bases and 6 bases, there was a span of 11 bases. The CDR3 length is 15 residues. Per the germline V gene, CDR1 is MNHNS and CDR2 is SASEGT. CDR3 DNA sequence: TGTGCCAGCAGTGAAACGCAGGGAAGTAATTCACCCCTCCACTTT. Encoded protein: CASSETQGSNSPLHF.

The rearrangement links TRBV27 to TRBJ2-1; D is unclear. The CDR3 has 14 residues. CDR1 and CDR2 (germline): MNHEY, SMNVEV (reference sequence). Trimming stripped 2 bases from V and 7 bases from J, with 12 bases between. The CDR3 sequence: CASSLGFGSNEQFF. For the CDR3, the DNA is TGTGCCAGCAGTTTAGGTTTCGGTAGTAATGAGCAGTTCTTC.

V is TRBV7-9 and J is TRBJ2-2, with D tentatively TRBD1 (5 bases). Germline CDR1 reads SEHNR; CDR2 reads FQNEAQ (reference sequence). With 5 bases removed from V and 4 bases from J, the gap between germline ends came to 11 bases. The CDR3 runs 14 residues. CDR3 bases: TGTGCCAGCAGCCGAGACAGACTCACCGGGGAGCTGTTTTTT. This translates into CASSRDRLTGELFF.

V usage is TRBV27 and J usage is TRBJ1-2; 8 nucleotides agree with TRBD1. From germline, CDR1 is MNHEY and CDR2 SMNVEV (reference sequence). V gave up 2 bases and J gave up 5 bases; unmatched junction bases: 13. The CDR3 has 17 amino acids. Written as DNA, the CDR3 is TGTGCCAGCAGTTTAATGTTTCAGACAGGGGTTCCGTATGGCTACACCTTC. This encodes CASSLMFQTGVPYGYTF.

The chain carries TRBV11-3 and TRBJ2-1; 7 bases line up with TRBD1. V was pared by 5 bases and J by 4 bases, with 5 bases of the junction left unmatched. CDR1 and CDR2 (germline): SGHNT, YENEEA. CDR3 size: 14 residues. The CDR3 region has the DNA TGTGCCAGCAGCGGAACAGGGGTTTACAATGAGCAGTTCTTC. This codes for CASSGTGVYNEQFF.

The chain employs TRBV19 and TRBJ2-3, with D possibly matching TRBD2 (5 bases). V was shortened by 1 base and J by 4 bases, with 9 bases between the two germline ends. CDR3 length: 14 amino acids. Germline V lookup: CDR1 LNHDA, CDR2 SQIVND (reference sequence). CDR3 amino acids: CASSIAASPDTQYF. The DNA for the CDR3 is TGTGCCAGTAGTATAGCCGCTAGCCCAGATACGCAGTATTTT.

V gene TRBV7-6 combines with J gene TRBJ2-4; 8 positions match TRBD2. Losses at the gene ends were 1 base for V and 4 bases for J; bases not matched to a gene: 6. Per germline, CDR1 SGHVS and CDR2 FNYEAQ. This CDR3 spans 16 amino acids. CDR3 amino acids: CASSLGVGRGKNIQYF. The CDR3 coding sequence is TGTGCCAGCAGCTTAGGGGTCGGGAGGGGGAAAAACATTCAGTACTTC.

The chain combines TRBV19 with TRBJ1-2, with D perhaps matching TRBD1 (5 bases). The length of the CDR3 is 14 residues. CDR1 is LNHDA, CDR2 SQIVND, per germline (reference sequence). Trimming cost V 4 bases and J 5 bases, with 14 bases left between them. In DNA, the CDR3 is TGTGCCAGTAGTACTCAGACCGCAGGGTATGGCTACACCTTC. Amino acid sequence: CASSTQTAGYGYTF. Filled out from reference TRBV19 and TRBJ1-2, the complete variable domain reads DGGITQSPKYLFRKEGQNVTLSCEQNLNHDAMYWYRQDPGQGLRLIYYSQIVNDFQKGDIAEGYSVSREKKESFPLTVTSAQKNPTAFYLCASSTQTAGYGYTFGSGTRLTVV.

The chain joins TRBV7-9 to TRBJ1-3; a possible D gene is TRBD1 (5 bases). This CDR3 has 14 residues. CDR1 and CDR2 (germline): SEHNR, FQNEAQ (reference sequence). The V and J ends lost 9 bases and 0 bases respectively, with 12 bases between them. CDR3 region: CASRGRGSGNTIYF. In nucleotides, the CDR3 is TGTGCCAGTCGCGGGAGGGGCTCTGGAAACACCATATATTTT. Based on the CDR3 plus reference TRBV7-9 and TRBJ1-3, the full variable domain is DTGVSQNPRHKITKRGQNVTFRCDPISEHNRLYWYRQTLGQGPEFLTYFQNEAQLEKSRLLSDRFSAERPKGSFSTLEIQRTEQGDSAMYLCASRGRGSGNTIYFGEGSWLTVV.

The chain has TRBV5-1 and TRBJ2-3; 7 nucleotides agree with TRBD2. This CDR3 has 12 residues. V lost 9 bases and J lost 3; bases outside the gene matches: 4. Germline CDR1 SGHRS, CDR2 YFSETQ. CDR3 DNA: TGCGCCACCCGGGGGGTTACAGATACGCAGTATTTT. Amino acid sequence: CATRGVTDTQYF.

The chain employs TRBV9 and TRBJ2-3; 9 bases align to TRBD2. The junction had 6 bases not matched to a gene; V was cut back by 4 bases and J by 0 bases. This CDR3 comprises 16 residues. Germline V gives CDR1 SGDLS, CDR2 YYNGEE. The CDR3 spells CASSPRLAVSTDTQYF. The DNA of the CDR3 is TGTGCCAGCAGCCCCCGACTAGCGGTAAGCACAGATACGCAGTATTTT. The full variable domain, completed using reference TRBV9 and TRBJ2-3, is DSGVTQTPKHLITATGQRVTLRCSPRSGDLSVYWYQQSLDQGLQFLIQYYNGEERAKGNILERFSAQQFPDLHSELNLSSLELGDSALYFCASSPRLAVSTDTQYFGPGTRLTVL.

This chain joins TRBV5-1 and TRBJ2-7, with TRBD1 as a possible D gene (5 bases). The CDR3 covers 15 residues. V lost 4 bases and J 0 bases, leaving 14 bases between the germline ends. Per germline, CDR1 SGHRS and CDR2 YFSETQ. CDR3 amino acids: CASSPGHRSSYEQYF. The CDR3 DNA reads TGCGCCAGCAGCCCCGGACACAGGAGCTCCTACGAGCAGTACTTC.

V is TRBV12-5 and J is TRBJ2-1, with TRBD2 matching 11 bases. Trimming removed 5 bases from V and 5 bases from J; junction bases left unmatched: 5. CDR1 is LGHNT, CDR2 FRNRAP, per germline. This CDR3 has 15 amino acids. CDR3 region: CASGRGLAVDNEQFF. In nucleotides, the CDR3 is TGTGCTAGTGGTCGGGGACTAGCGGTTGACAATGAGCAGTTCTTC.

The rearrangement joins TRBV14 to TRBJ1-1; 7 nucleotides match TRBD1. The CDR3 contains 15 residues. Germline values: CDR1 SGHDN, CDR2 FVKESK. V lost 2 bases to trimming and J lost 3 bases; unmatched junction nucleotides: 6. The CDR3 coding sequence is TGTGCCAGCAGCCAACCGACAGGGTGGGACACTGAAGCTTTCTTT. Its protein is CASSQPTGWDTEAFF.